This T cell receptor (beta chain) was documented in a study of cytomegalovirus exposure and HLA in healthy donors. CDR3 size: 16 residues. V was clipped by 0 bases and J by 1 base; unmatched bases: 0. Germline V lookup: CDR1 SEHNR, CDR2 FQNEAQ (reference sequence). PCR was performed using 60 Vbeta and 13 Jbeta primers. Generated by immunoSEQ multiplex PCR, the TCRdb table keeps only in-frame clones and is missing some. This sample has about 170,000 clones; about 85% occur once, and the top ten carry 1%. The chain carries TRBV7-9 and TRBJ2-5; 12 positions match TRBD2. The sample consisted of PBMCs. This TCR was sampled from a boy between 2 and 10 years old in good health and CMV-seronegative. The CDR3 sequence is CASSLATSGSQETQYF. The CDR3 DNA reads TGTGCCAGCAGCTTAGCGACTAGCGGGAGCCAAGAGACCCAGTACTTC.